The rows below give T cell receptor beta chains drawn from one sample of a study of CD8+CD57+ T cells in acquired aplastic anemia. TCRdb itself ran the reads through MiXCR, one entry per CDR3 protein. The sample records about 160,000 distinct CDR3 sequences, 71% being singletons. Sequenced input: sorted CD4+, CD8+, or CD8+CD57+ T cells (not recorded which) from PBMCs. The receptors derive from a human donor with aplastic anemia. Each CDR3 is given with its conserved first and last residue. Each record gives: V gene, J gene, CDR3 protein.

TRBV9	TRBJ2-1	CASSVAGGGYNEQFF
TRBV7-9	TRBJ1-1	CASSLRSRTEAFF
TRBV7-8	TRBJ1-5	CASSLTEINQPQHF
TRBV20-1	TRBJ1-2	CSARGLEGYGYTF
TRBV10-3	TRBJ2-7	CAITEGVAYEQYF
TRBV9	TRBJ2-5	CASSVDRGPGETQYF
TRBV7-7	TRBJ2-3	CASSSSTPGGPSDTQYF
TRBV7-8	TRBJ2-5	CASSRYSLAGLAAQETQYF
TRBV10-1	TRBJ2-5	CASSRRMDIQETQYF
TRBV20-1	TRBJ2-6	CSAREVGRDVLTF
TRBV5-6	TRBJ1-2	CASSTPGTDYGYTF
TRBV10-3	TRBJ1-5	CAISGEQEITQPQHF
TRBV29-1	TRBJ1-1	CSVAAGWGMNTEAFF
TRBV10-2	TRBJ1-2	CASREADRGRGGYTF
TRBV20-1	TRBJ1-2	CSAERDGGYTF
TRBV9	TRBJ2-5	CASSPTSGSLTQYF
TRBV2	TRBJ1-5	CASSDGARNQPQHF